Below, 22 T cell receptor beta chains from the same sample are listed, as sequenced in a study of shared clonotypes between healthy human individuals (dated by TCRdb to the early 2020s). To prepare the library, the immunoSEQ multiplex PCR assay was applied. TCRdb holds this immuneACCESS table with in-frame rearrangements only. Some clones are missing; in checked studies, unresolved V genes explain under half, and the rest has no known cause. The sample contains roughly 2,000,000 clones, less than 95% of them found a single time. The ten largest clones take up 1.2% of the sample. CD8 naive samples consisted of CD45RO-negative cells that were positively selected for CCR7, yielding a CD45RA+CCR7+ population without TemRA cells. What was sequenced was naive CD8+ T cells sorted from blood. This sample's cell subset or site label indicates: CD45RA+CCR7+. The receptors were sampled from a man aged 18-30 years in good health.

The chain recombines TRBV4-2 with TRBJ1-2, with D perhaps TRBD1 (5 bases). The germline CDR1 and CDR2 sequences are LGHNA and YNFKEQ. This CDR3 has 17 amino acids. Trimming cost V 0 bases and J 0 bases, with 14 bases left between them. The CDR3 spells CASSQEGATLANYGYTF. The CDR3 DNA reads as TGTGCCAGCAGCCAAGAAGGGGCAACGTTAGCTAACTATGGCTACACCTTC.

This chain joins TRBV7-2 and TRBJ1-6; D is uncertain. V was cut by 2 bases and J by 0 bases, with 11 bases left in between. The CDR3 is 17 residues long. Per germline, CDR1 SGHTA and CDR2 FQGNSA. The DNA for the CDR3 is TGTGCCAGCAGCTTAAGGCCAGCCGGCTCCTATAATTCACCCCTCCACTTT. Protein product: CASSLRPAGSYNSPLHF.

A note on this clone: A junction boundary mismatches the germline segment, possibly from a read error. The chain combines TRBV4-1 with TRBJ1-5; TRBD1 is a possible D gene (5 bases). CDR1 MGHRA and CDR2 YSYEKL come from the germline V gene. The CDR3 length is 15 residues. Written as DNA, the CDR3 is TGCGCCAGCAGCCGGGGGACTGGGGGAGGTCAGCTCCAGCATTTT. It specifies CASSRGTGGGQLQHF.

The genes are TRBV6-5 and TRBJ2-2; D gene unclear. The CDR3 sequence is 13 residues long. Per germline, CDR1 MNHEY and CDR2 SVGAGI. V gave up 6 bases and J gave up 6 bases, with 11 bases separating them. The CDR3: CASSSGPAGELFF. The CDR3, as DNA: TGTGCCAGCAGCTCCGGACCCGCCGGGGAGCTGTTTTTT.

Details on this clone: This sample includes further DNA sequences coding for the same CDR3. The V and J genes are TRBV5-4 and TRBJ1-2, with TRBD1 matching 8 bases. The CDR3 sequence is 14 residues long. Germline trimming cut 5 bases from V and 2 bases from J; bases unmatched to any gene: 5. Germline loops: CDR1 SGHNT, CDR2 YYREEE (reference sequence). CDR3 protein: CASSLDRGNYGYTF. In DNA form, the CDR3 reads TGTGCCAGCAGTCTCGACAGGGGAAACTATGGCTACACCTTC.

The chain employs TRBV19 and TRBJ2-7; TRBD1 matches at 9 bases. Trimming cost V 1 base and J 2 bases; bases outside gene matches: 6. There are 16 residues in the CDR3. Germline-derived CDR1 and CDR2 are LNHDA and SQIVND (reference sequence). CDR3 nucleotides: TGTGCCAGTAGTATAGTTTGGGACAGGGTCCCCTACGAGCAGTACTTC. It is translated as CASSIVWDRVPYEQYF.

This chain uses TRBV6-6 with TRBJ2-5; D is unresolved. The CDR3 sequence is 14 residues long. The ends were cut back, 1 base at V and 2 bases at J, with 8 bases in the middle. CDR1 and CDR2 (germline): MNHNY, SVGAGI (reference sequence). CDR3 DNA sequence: TGTGCCAGCAGTTACTGGGCAGCTCAAGAGACCCAGTACTTC. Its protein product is CASSYWAAQETQYF.

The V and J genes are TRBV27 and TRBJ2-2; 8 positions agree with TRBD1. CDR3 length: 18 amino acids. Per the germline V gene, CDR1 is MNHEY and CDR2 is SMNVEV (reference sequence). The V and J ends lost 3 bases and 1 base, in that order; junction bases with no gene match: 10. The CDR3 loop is CASSFPQGAGGNTGELFF. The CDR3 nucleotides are TGTGCCAGCAGTTTCCCGCAGGGGGCCGGCGGGAACACCGGGGAGCTGTTTTTT.

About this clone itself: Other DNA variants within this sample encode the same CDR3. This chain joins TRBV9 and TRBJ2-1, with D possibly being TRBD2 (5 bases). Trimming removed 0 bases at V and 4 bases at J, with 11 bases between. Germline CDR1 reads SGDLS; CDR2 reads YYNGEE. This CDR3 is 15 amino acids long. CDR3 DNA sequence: TGTGCCAGCAGCGTAGCTGGGGAGAGTTACAATGAGCAGTTCTTC. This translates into CASSVAGESYNEQFF.

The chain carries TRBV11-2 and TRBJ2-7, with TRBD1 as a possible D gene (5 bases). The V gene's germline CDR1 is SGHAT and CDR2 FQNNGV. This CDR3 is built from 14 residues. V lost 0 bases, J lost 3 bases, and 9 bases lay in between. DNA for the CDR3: TGTGCCAGCAGCTTAGAAGTCAGGGACTACGAGCAGTACTTC. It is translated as CASSLEVRDYEQYF.

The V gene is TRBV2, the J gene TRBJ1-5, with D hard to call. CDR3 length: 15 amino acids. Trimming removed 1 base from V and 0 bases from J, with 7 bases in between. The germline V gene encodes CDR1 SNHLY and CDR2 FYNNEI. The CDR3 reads CASSEGDYSNQPQHF. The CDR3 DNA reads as TGTGCCAGCAGTGAAGGAGATTATAGCAATCAGCCCCAGCATTTT.

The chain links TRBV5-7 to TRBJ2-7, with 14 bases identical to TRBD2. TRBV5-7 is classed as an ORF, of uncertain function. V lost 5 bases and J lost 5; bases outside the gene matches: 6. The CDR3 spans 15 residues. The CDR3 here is CASRLTSGGANEQYF. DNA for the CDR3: TGTGCCAGCAGGTTGACTAGCGGGGGGGCAAACGAGCAGTACTTC.

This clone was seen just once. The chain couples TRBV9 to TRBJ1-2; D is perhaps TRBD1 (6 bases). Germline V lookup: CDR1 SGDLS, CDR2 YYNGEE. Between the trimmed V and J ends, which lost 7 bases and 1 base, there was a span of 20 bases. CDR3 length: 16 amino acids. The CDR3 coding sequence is TGTGCCAGCGGCAATACCCCAGGGGAGATTAACTATGGCTACACCTTC. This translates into CASGNTPGEINYGYTF.

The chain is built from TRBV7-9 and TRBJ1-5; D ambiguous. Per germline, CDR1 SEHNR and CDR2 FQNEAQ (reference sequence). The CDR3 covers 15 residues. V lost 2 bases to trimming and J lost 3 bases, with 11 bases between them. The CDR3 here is CASSLSTQNNQPQHF. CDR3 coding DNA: TGTGCCAGCAGCTTATCTACCCAAAACAATCAGCCCCAGCATTTT.

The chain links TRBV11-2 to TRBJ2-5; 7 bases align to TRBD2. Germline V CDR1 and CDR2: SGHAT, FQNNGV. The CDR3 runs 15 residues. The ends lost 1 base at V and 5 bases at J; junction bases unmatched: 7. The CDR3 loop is CASSLVGGGGETQYF. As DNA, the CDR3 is TGTGCCAGCAGCTTAGTGGGCGGGGGTGGTGAGACCCAGTACTTC. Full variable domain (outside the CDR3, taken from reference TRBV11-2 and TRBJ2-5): EAGVAQSPRYKIIEKRQSVAFWCNPISGHATLYWYQQILGQGPKLLIQFQNNGVVDDSQLPKDRFSAERLKGVDSTLKIQPAKLEDSAVYLCASSLVGGGGETQYFGPGTRLLVL.

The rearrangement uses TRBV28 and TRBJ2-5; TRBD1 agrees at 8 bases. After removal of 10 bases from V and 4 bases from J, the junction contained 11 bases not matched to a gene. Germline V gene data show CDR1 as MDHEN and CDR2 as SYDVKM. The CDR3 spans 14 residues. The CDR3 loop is CATQGRGLGETQYF. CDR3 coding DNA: TGTGCCACCCAGGGCAGGGGGCTTGGAGAGACCCAGTACTTC.

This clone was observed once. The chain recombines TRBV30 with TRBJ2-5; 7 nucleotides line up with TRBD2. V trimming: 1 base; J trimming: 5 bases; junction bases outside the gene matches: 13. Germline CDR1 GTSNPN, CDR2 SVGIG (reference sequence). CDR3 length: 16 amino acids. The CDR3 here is CAWSAEFRGEGETQYF. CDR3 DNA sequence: TGTGCCTGGAGTGCGGAGTTTCGGGGGGAGGGGGAGACCCAGTACTTC.

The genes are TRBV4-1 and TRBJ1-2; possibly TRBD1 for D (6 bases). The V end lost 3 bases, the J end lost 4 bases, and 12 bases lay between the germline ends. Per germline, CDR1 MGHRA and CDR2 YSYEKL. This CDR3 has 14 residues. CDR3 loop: CASSQKQGSYGYTF. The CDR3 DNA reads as TGCGCCAGCAGCCAGAAACAGGGATCCTATGGCTACACCTTC.

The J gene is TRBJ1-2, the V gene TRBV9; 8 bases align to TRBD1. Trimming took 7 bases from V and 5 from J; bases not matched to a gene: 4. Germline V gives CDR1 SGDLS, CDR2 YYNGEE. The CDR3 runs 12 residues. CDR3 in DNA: TGTGCCAGCGACAGGGGTAATTATGGCTACACCTTC. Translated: CASDRGNYGYTF.

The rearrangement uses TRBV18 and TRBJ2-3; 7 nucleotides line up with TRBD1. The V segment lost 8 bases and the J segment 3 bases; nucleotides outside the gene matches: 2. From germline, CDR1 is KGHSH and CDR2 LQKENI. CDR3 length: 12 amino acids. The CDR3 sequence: CASATGTDTQYF. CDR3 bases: TGTGCCAGCGCGACAGGGACAGATACGCAGTATTTT.

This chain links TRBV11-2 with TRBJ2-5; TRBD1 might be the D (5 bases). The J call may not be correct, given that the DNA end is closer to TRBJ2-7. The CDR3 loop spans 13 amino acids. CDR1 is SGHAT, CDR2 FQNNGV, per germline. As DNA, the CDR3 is TGTGCCAGCAGCTTTGGGGCACACTACGAGCAGTACTTC. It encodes CASSFGAHYEQYF.

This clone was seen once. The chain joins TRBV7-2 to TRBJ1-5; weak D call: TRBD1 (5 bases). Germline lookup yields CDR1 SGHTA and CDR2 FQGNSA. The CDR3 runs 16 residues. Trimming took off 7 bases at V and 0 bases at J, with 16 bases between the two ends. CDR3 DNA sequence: TGTGCCAGCACCCGGGACGGAATTTATAGCAATCAGCCCCAGCATTTT. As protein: CASTRDGIYSNQPQHF.